This TCR beta chain originates from a study of Ad26.COV2.S vaccination and SARS-CoV-2 variants. General observations from the study: Responses of spike-specific T cells (both CD8+ and CD4+) reportedly showed substantial breadth after vaccination.

Stated treatment: 15 to 20 received Ad26.COV2.S at low or high dose, single or two shots; five or six received placebo; per-sample allocation not given. The samples were gathered on day 63 after the first injection of vaccine or placebo. This table comes from immunoSEQ multiplex PCR, and its TCRdb copy is limited to in-frame clones, with some not included. The data contain some 300,000 clones, around 81% of them singletons. Germline V lookup: CDR1 SGHTA, CDR2 FQGTGA. Trimming removed 5 bases at V and 6 bases at J, with 15 bases between. CDR3 length: 14 residues. Points on this clone: Antigen: not known.

V gene TRBV7-3 combines with J gene TRBJ2-3; D is unresolved. This specimen was peripheral blood, taken in a trial of Ad26.COV2.S vaccine versus placebo. The sequence was collected from a person between 18 and 59 years old who received the Ad26.COV2.S COVID-19 vaccine or a placebo. The CDR3 region is CASSPVVNKDTQYF. CDR3 DNA: TGTGCCAGCAGCCCGGTGGTGAATAAGGATACGCAGTATTTT.